This T cell receptor (beta chain) is drawn from a study of blood T cell repertoires in COVID-19. Study-wide context: Acute-phase and convalescent COVID-19 samples originated in the United States, Italy and Spain. PBMCs, B-cell-depleted T cells, or T cells were the source of the cDNA or gDNA that made up the material.

In the original processing: Scientists estimated how many nucleated cells there were by amplifying reference gene primers. Some clones are missing from TCRdb's copy, which holds only in-frame ones; the method was immunoSEQ multiplex PCR. The D gene and trimming were derived from the DNA, and the V and J assignments and clone size from that table. The profile shows tens of thousands of clones, roughly 87% of them singletons. Deletions cut 3 bases from V and 2 bases from J, with 20 bases between. The CDR3 length is 19 residues. Germline V lookup: CDR1 LGHDT, CDR2 YNNKEL (reference sequence). This receptor was obtained from a man between 60 and 75 years old with active COVID-19. The chain combines TRBV3-1 (or the pseudogene TRBV3-2) with TRBJ2-6; D unclear. Material: peripheral blood. DNA of the CDR3: TGTGCCAGCAGCCAGCTCCTTGCCGCCCTATCCCCTGGGGCCAACGTCCTGACTTTC. Protein: CASSQLLAALSPGANVLTF.